Listed below are T cell receptor beta chains from one sample, sequenced in a study of T cells after yellow fever vaccination. Each CDR3 protein is one row after TCRdb ran MiXCR on the 5' RACE reads. The sample contains some 400,000 distinct CDR3 sequences, approximately 18% of which appear only once. The sequences come from PBMCs, collected before the yellow fever booster vaccination. The receptors were sampled from a man aged 18 to 30 who received the YFV17D yellow fever vaccine. CDR3s include the opening cysteine and the closing phenylalanine or tryptophan. Each record gives: J gene, D gene, V gene, clone size, CDR3 DNA, CDR3 protein. A D gene is named only where the DNA matches it firmly. Only some rows state a clone size, as once, few, many or a class for expanded clones.

TRBJ2-5 | TRBD2 | TRBV7-6 | . | TGTGCCAGCAGCTTCCTACTAGCGGGGGTTGTAGAGACCCAGTACTTC | CASSFLLAGVVETQYF
TRBJ2-1 | TRBD1 | TRBV2 | few | TGTGCCAGCGCCCCCACAGGGGACAATGAGCAGTTCTTC | CASAPTGDNEQFF
TRBJ2-5 | TRBD2 | TRBV11-2 | few | TGTGCCAGCAGCTTCCGCGGGGGATTAGAGACCCAGTACTTC | CASSFRGGLETQYF
TRBJ1-1 | . | TRBV20-1 | . | TGCAGTGCTAGTCGGACCGCGGCGAGGACTGAAGCTTTCTTT | CSASRTAARTEAFF
TRBJ1-4 | . | TRBV6-5 | few | TGTGCCAGCAGAGGGGCTGCAACTAATGAAAAACTGTTTTTT | CASRGAATNEKLFF
TRBJ2-1 | TRBD2 | TRBV7-3 | . | TGTGCCAGCAGCGCAAGCGGGGGGGCCGGGAATGAGCAGTTCTTC | CASSASGGAGNEQFF
TRBJ2-5 | . | TRBV7-2 | few | TGTGCCAGCAGCTTAGCTTACGGGACACCTGGTAGGCAGACCCAGTACTTC | CASSLAYGTPGRQTQYF
TRBJ2-7 | TRBD1 | TRBV4-1 | . | TGCGCCAGCAGCCAAGGGGACAGGGGACAAGAGCAGTACTTC | CASSQGDRGQEQYF
TRBJ2-5 | . | TRBV12-3/TRBV12-4 | . | TGTGCCACCTCTCCGGGACTTGACCAGTACTTC | CATSPGLDQYF
TRBJ2-5 | TRBD1 | TRBV5-1 | . | TGCGCCAGCAGCTTGTCAGGGGGAAAGACCCAGTACTTC | CASSLSGGKTQYF
TRBJ1-3 | TRBD1 | TRBV18 | few | TGTGCCAGCTCACCGAGACAGGGGGATAAGGTCTCTGGAAACACCATATATTTT | CASSPRQGDKVSGNTIYF
TRBJ2-5 | TRBD2 | TRBV7-7 | . | TGTGCTAGCAGCTTTCAACTAGCGGGAACTCCCACGACCCAGTACTTC | CASSFQLAGTPTTQYF
TRBJ2-1 | TRBD2 | TRBV12-3/TRBV12-4 | many | TGTGCCAGCAGTTTAAGGCTAGCGGAGTACAATGAGCAGTTCTTC | CASSLRLAEYNEQFF
TRBJ1-1 | . | TRBV19 | once | TGTGCCAGTAGTGCGGGGGATTTCACTGAAGCTTTCTTT | CASSAGDFTEAFF
TRBJ2-1 | TRBD2 | TRBV6-5 | few | TGTGCCAGCAGGATGACTAGCGGGACCCCATCCAATGAGCAGTTCTTC | CASRMTSGTPSNEQFF
TRBJ2-3 | TRBD2 | TRBV6-1 | . | TGTGCCAGCAGTAAATTAGCGGGACAAACGGGGGATACGCAGTATTTT | CASSKLAGQTGDTQYF
TRBJ1-2 | . | TRBV9 | . | TGTGCCAGCAGCCAGGACAGCGCCTATGGCTACACCTTC | CASSQDSAYGYTF
TRBJ2-5 | . | TRBV5-1 | few | TGCGCCAGCAGGACCGGGACAAACTCAGAGACCCAGTACTTC | CASRTGTNSETQYF
TRBJ1-5 | . | TRBV6-1 | many | TGTGCCAGCAGTGAAGCATTGCCGACCCCATGGCAGCCCCAGCATTTT | CASSEALPTPWQPQHF
TRBJ2-5 | TRBD2 | TRBV15 | . | TGTGCCACCAGCAGTGGACTAGCGGGGAGGCAAGAGACCCAGTACTTC | CATSSGLAGRQETQYF
TRBJ2-3 | . | TRBV4-3 | . | TGCGCCAGCAGTGAGGCGGGGTTCGTCACAGATACGCAGTATTTT | CASSEAGFVTDTQYF
TRBJ2-3 | . | TRBV10-3 | few | TGTGCCATCGGATGGCAGGGTACAGATACGCAGTATTTT | CAIGWQGTDTQYF
TRBJ1-1 | TRBD1 | TRBV5-8 | . | TGTGCCAGCAGCATATACACAGGGGCCATGAACACTGAAGCTTTCTTT | CASSIYTGAMNTEAFF
TRBJ2-1 | TRBD2 | TRBV6-2/TRBV6-3 | . | TGTGCCAGCAGTTACCCAGCGGGGGGGCCCTACAATGAGCAGTTCTTC | CASSYPAGGPYNEQFF
TRBJ1-1 | . | TRBV12-3/TRBV12-4 | . | TGTGCCAGCAGTTTCTCAGGGGCTAGGACTGAAGCTTTCTTT | CASSFSGARTEAFF
TRBJ1-1 | . | TRBV6-2/TRBV6-3 | . | TGTGCCAGCAGTTCCCCGGGGGCTCGTGTAAACACTGAAGCTTTCTTT | CASSSPGARVNTEAFF
TRBJ2-1 | . | TRBV7-2 | many | TGTGCCAGCAGCTTAGTCCAATACAATGAGCAGTTCTTC | CASSLVQYNEQFF
TRBJ1-6 | . | TRBV6-5 | few | TGTGCCAGCAGTTACTCAGCTGCAGGGTCGGGTAATTCACCCCTCCACTTT | CASSYSAAGSGNSPLHF
TRBJ1-1 | . | TRBV29-1 | few | TGCAGCGTTGAAAATGACAGACTCATGAACACTGAAGCTTTCTTT | CSVENDRLMNTEAFF
TRBJ2-5 | . | TRBV7-3 | few | TGTGCCAGCAGCTTCTTAGGGGGTGGAGAGACCCAGTACTTC | CASSFLGGGETQYF
TRBJ1-2 | . | TRBV10-3 | . | TGTGCCATCAGTGATGGGGGAAGGGGCTATGGCTACACCTTC | CAISDGGRGYGYTF
TRBJ1-5 | . | TRBV27 | . | TGTGCCAGCAAAACAGGGACCCAGCCCCAGCATTTT | CASKTGTQPQHF
TRBJ1-1 | . | TRBV10-3 | . | TGTGCCATCAGTGAGTCGAGGACAGCAACTGAAGCTTTCTTT | CAISESRTATEAFF
TRBJ1-2 | . | TRBV4-1 | . | TGCGCCAGCAGCCAAGTGGGGTCCGGAAGCTACACCTTC | CASSQVGSGSYTF
TRBJ2-7 | TRBD1 | TRBV2 | few | TGTGCCAGCAATGGACAGGGGGCTATCTACGAGCAGTACTTC | CASNGQGAIYEQYF
TRBJ1-2 | . | TRBV7-2 | once | TGTGCCAGCAGCTTAGGAGAGGTCAGGGCGGACTCTGGCTACACCTTC | CASSLGEVRADSGYTF
TRBJ2-5 | TRBD2 | TRBV29-1 | few | TGCAGCGTTGAAGGACTAGCGGGAACCCCTTGGTACTTC | CSVEGLAGTPWYF
TRBJ2-3 | TRBD2 | TRBV7-3 | few | TGTGCCAGCAGCTTAAAGAGCGGGGGCACAGATACGCAGTATTTT | CASSLKSGGTDTQYF
TRBJ2-3 | TRBD2 | TRBV10-3 | many | TGTGCCATCACGACTAGCGGGGAGAGCACAGATACGCAGTATTTT | CAITTSGESTDTQYF
TRBJ2-4 | . | TRBV27 | few | TGTGCCAGCAGTTTAAATGGGGCCCTGGGGGGCAAAAACATTCAGTACTTC | CASSLNGALGGKNIQYF
TRBJ2-1 | . | TRBV7-2 | few | TGTGCCAGCAGCCGCGAGGGGGGCCCTTACAATGAGCAGTTCTTC | CASSREGGPYNEQFF
TRBJ2-3 | TRBD2 | TRBV7-2 | . | TGTGCCAGCAGCTTAGTGGCGGGGGGGCGATCAGATACGCAGTATTTT | CASSLVAGGRSDTQYF
TRBJ2-1 | TRBD2 | TRBV5-1 | . | TGCGCCAGCAGCTCGCCGGGACTAGCGGGGGGGGGATACAATGAGCAGTTCTTC | CASSSPGLAGGGYNEQFF
TRBJ1-1 | . | TRBV7-7 | . | TGTGCCAGCAGCTGGGACCCGAACACTGAAGCTTTCTTT | CASSWDPNTEAFF
TRBJ1-1 | TRBD1 | TRBV4-1 | . | TGCGCCAGCAGCCGCGGACAGGGTGAAGCTTTCTTT | CASSRGQGEAFF
TRBJ2-1 | . | TRBV7-3 | many | TGTGCCAGCAGCTTATTAGGCACTAGCTACTCCTACAATGAGCAGTTCTTC | CASSLLGTSYSYNEQFF
TRBJ2-3 | . | TRBV18 | few | TGTGCCAGCCTAACCGGGGGGCACAGCACAGATACGCAGTATTTT | CASLTGGHSTDTQYF
TRBJ1-2 | . | TRBV28 | . | TGTGCCAGCAGTTTTGTGGGGGGCTACACCTTC | CASSFVGGYTF
TRBJ1-3 | . | TRBV15 | . | TGTGCCACCAGCAGAGATCCGGTCGCTGGAAACACCATATATTTT | CATSRDPVAGNTIYF
TRBJ2-5 | TRBD2 | TRBV4-1 | . | TGCGCCAGCAGCCCTGCTTGGGGGGGGTTGAGGGAGACCCAGTACTTC | CASSPAWGGLRETQYF
TRBJ2-1 | TRBD1 | TRBV20-1 | . | TGCAGTGCTAGAGGACAGGGATACCAAGAGACCCAGTTCTTC | CSARGQGYQETQFF
TRBJ2-5 | . | TRBV10-3 | . | TGTGCCACCCTAGGGCCGGGACCCCGGTACCAAGAGACCCAGTACTTC | CATLGPGPRYQETQYF
TRBJ1-3 | . | TRBV6-5 | . | TGTGCCAGCAGTCAGCAGGTAGACTCTGGAAACACCATATATTTT | CASSQQVDSGNTIYF
TRBJ2-3 | . | TRBV12-3/TRBV12-4 | few | TGTGCCAGCAAAGGAGAGGGTTGGGATACGCAGTATTTT | CASKGEGWDTQYF
TRBJ1-1 | TRBD1 | TRBV20-1 | many | TGCAGTGCTAAATCAGGGGGCACTGAAGCTTTCTTT | CSAKSGGTEAFF
TRBJ2-3 | . | TRBV20-1 | few | TGCAGTGCTAGATTGGGGGGCCTAGATACGCAGTATTTT | CSARLGGLDTQYF